The clone carrying this T cell receptor (beta chain) was seen only a few times. Its antigen is currently unknown. The germline gives CDR1 SGHVS, CDR2 FNYEAQ. The CDR3 has 13 amino acids. Deletions cut 0 bases from V and 7 bases from J, with 10 bases between. The collection from each donor was one heparinised blood draw averaging about 116 mL. What was sequenced were expressed TCRB transcripts, since all of the isolated RNA had been reverse transcribed. An average of around 3.5 million reads was obtained for naive, central memory and regulatory T cell samples. Repertoires were generated with immunoSEQ multiplex PCR, while TCRdb's copy carries only in-frame clones and drops some. The sample holds around 710,000 clones; around 12% are singletons and the top ten take about 0.11%. The entry originates in a study of beta chain features in type 1 diabetes. Study results and caveats: More deletions and fewer insertions at VDJ junctions were seen in type 1 diabetes patients. Type 1 diabetes patients had TCRB CDR3s that were shorter (moderately but significantly so) in all four CD4+ subsets.

Material for sequencing was naive CD4+ T cells from blood. This chain connects TRBV7-6 to TRBJ2-7; D uncertain. The sequence derives from a man aged 30-40 years with type 1 diabetes. CDR3 DNA: TGTGCCAGCAGCTTAGCGCAGTTCGGGGAGCAGTACTTC. This sequence encodes CASSLAQFGEQYF.